This T cell receptor beta chain was profiled in a study of yellow fever vaccine responses in identical twins. About this clonotype itself: The antigen remains undetermined.

From the RT-PCR reads, TCRdb called clonotypes with MiXCR, one entry per CDR3 protein. The table includes over a thousand distinct CDR3 sequences, roughly 83% detected once. Study outcomes and limitations: It has been reported that, in twins, the vaccine T cell response seemed partly convergent and partly personalized.

The sequences come from T cells from blood (PBMCs), unsorted or a sorted subset (not recorded which), collected before or after yellow fever vaccination (not recorded which). The source is a woman aged 18-35 years who received the yellow fever vaccine.

The CDR3 loop is CASSEGTSGTDTQYF. For the CDR3, the DNA is TGTGCCAGCAGTGAGGGGACTAGCGGCACAGATACGCAGTATTTT. The V and J genes are TRBV6-1 and TRBJ2-3; TRBD2 matches at 10 bases. The CDR3 runs to 15 residues. Germline CDR1 is MNHNS and CDR2 is SASEGT. The trim removed 3 bases at V and 1 base at J, leaving 1 base unmatched.